This T cell receptor (beta chain) was retrieved from a study of blood T cells in healthy people across ages (dated by TCRdb to about 2015). A note on the overall study: In model experiments, template switching captured about one uniquely barcoded TCR beta cDNA molecule for every two T cells. Using deep sequencing normalized with unique cDNA molecular identifiers, the study measured how TCR beta repertoire diversity changes with age. Four age groups were formed from the donors: young (average roughly 15 years), middle-aged (around 41), aged (62) and long-lived (approximately 80). To avoid experimental bias, donors of different ages were randomly spread across the sequencing lanes. The study analyzed two additional independent replicas of 1 million unique cDNA reads from the same blood draw for two donors, one aged 18 to 30 and one aged 80 or older.

Donors were 39 systemically healthy Caucasian individuals from Russia aged about 6 to 100 years. Each donor gave 8 to 10 milliliters of peripheral blood, drawn into EDTA-treated Vacutainer tubes. Ficoll-Paque density-gradient centrifugation was used to isolate PBMCs, with at least 6.5 million obtained per sample. Trizol reagent was used to extract total RNA from PBMCs, with at least 5 micrograms per sample. For every donor, flow cytometry on a PBMC aliquot measured the percentage of naive CD45RAhigh/CD27high T cells. Preparation of the library involved 5' RACE. Sequenced on an Illumina HiSeq 2500. The second PCR ran for roughly 6 to 11 cycles and used a J-beta primer mix along with a sample-barcoded 5' primer. Each TCR beta cDNA molecule received a unique molecular identifier from a template-switch 5' adaptor carrying 12 random nucleotides. At least 2.5 million CDR3-containing paired-end reads were obtained from each sample. All of the RNA was converted into first-strand cDNA using the Mint cDNA synthesis kit, with a TRBC-specific oligonucleotide serving as the primer. Following uracil-DNA glycosylase treatment, a first 18-cycle PCR with universal primers M1SS and BC2_uni_R was performed on all cDNA. As for the authors' bioinformatics: For normalization, 1 million high-quality reads, each with a distinct molecular identifier, were randomly selected from each sample. Instead of being binned into consensus sequences, reads that shared molecular identifiers were thrown out. MiTCR, run with a Q25 quality threshold and the strictest error-elimination algorithm, handled CDR3 identification, clonotype clustering and error correction. Lower-bound total TCR beta diversity was estimated with a nonparametric unseen species model using Euler transformation. The public reads were reanalyzed by TCRdb: fastp trimming at Q25, MiXCR alignment, in-frame beta chains only. Each entry merges the rows of one CDR3 protein and shows their most common DNA and genes. The V and J calls were determined by TCRdb, not by the authors. This sample comprises 550,000 to 700,000 distinct CDR3 sequences, 27% of them detected only once. The ten largest clones take up roughly 20% of the sample.

Study-level results and caveats: The CMV infection status of donors was not known, potentially confounding age-related changes in expanded clonotypes. The percentage of naive T cells measured by flow cytometry correlated strongly with observed TCR beta diversity. The long-lived group showed more naive CD4+ T cells, fewer expanded clones and increased TCR diversity than the aged group, suggesting age selection. Bulk unsorted PBMC profiling prevented conclusive comparison of naive and antigen-experienced compartments. Observed TCR beta diversity per million T cells fell roughly linearly with age, and a significant reduction was already apparent by age roughly 41. Estimates of total diversity from one million sequenced T cells were regarded as lower bounds and underestimates.

This clonotype turned up a few times. What this receptor recognizes is not known. No much larger clone is present one base from it, and per-base qualities are unavailable. This receptor was identified in a woman in her 70s in good health. The material sequenced was blood.

The CDR3 reads as follows: CSASARLNVNEQYF. The sequence in DNA is TGCAGTGCCTCCGCCCGGCTAAACGTCAACGAGCAGTACTTC. The chain is encoded by TRBV20-1 joined to TRBJ2-1; no confident D gene assignment can be made. The DNA end lines up better with TRBJ2-7; the J call may be wrong. Counted from cysteine to phenylalanine, this CDR3 has 14 amino acids. Solely the CDR3 DNA is kept, with 42 bases framed from the first base. Via the germline V gene (reference sequence), CDR1 is DFQATT and CDR2 SNEGSKA.